This T cell receptor beta chain is from a study of Graves' ophthalmopathy and Graves' hyperthyroidism. The CDR3 is 13 amino acids. Germline CDR1 SQVTM, CDR2 ANQGSEA. With 3 bases removed from V and 2 bases from J, the gap between germline ends came to 8 bases. This clonotype was found many times. The authors amplified TCR beta CDR3 regions, and they did so from RNA transcripts for repertoire sequencing. The authors performed first-round RT-PCR with HTBI primers and then a second-round multiplex PCR. TCRdb passed the multiplex PCR reads through MiXCR, listing each CDR3 protein once. The table shows around 1.1 million distinct CDR3 sequences, with around a third occurring only once.

V usage is TRBV29-1 and J usage is TRBJ1-5, with a possible D match to TRBD1 (6 bases). The sequenced sample consisted of peripheral blood or thyroid tissue (not recorded which). The receptor's source is an adult man with Graves' hyperthyroidism. CDR3 sequence: CSVDSGGNQPQHF. The CDR3 DNA sequence: TGCAGCGTTGACTCAGGGGGCAATCAGCCCCAGCATTTT.